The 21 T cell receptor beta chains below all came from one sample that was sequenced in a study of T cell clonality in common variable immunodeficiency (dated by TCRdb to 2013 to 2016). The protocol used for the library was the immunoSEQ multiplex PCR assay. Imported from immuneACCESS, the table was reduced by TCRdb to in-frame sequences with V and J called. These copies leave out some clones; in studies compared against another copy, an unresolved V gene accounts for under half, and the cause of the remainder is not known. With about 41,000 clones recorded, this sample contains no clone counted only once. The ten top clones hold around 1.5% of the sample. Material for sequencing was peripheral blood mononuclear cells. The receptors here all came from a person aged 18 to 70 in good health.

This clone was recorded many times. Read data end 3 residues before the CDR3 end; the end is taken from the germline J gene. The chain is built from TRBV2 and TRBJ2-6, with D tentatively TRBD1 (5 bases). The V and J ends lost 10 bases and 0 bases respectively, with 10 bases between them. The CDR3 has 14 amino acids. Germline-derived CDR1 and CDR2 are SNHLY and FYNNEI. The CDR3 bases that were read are TGTGCCACCGGACACTACTCTGGGGCCAACGTC. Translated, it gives CATGHYSGANV. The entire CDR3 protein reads CATGHYSGANVLTF.

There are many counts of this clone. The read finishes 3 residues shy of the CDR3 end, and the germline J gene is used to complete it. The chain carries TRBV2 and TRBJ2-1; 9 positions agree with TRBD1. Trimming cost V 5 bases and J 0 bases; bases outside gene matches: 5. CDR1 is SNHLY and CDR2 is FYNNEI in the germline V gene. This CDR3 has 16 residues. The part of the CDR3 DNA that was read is TGTGCCAGCAGTCGGGACAGGGCCCTCTCCTACAATGAG. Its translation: CASSRDRALSYNE. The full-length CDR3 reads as CASSRDRALSYNEQFF.

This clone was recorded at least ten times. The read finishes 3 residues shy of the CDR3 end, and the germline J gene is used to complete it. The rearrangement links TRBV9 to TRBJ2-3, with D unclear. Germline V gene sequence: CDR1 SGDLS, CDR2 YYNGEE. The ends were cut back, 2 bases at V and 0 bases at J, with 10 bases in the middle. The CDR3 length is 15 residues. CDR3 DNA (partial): TGTGCCAGCAGCGTCGGTAGAGTTAGCACAGATACG. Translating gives CASSVGRVSTDT. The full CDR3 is CASSVGRVSTDTQYF.

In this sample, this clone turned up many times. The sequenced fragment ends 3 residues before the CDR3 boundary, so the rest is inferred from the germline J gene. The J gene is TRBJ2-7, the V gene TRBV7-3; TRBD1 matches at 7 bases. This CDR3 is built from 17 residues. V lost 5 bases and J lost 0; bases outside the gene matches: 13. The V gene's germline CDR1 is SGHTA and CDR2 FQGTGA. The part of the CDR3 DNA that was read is TGTGCCAGCAGCCCCCCCTCCGGACAGGAGGTCTCCTACGAG. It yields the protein CASSPPSGQEVSYE. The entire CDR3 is CASSPPSGQEVSYEQYF.

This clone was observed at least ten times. The CDR3 DNA, read in part, is TGCGCCAGCAGCTTGGATTTACTAGCGGGAGCCGGGGAG. Amino acid sequence: CASSLDLLAGAGE. The full CDR3 reads CASSLDLLAGAGELFF. This chain connects TRBV5-1 to TRBJ2-2; 11 bases match TRBD2. The CDR3 end lies 3 residues beyond the end of the read and is filled in from the germline J gene. CDR3 length equals 16 residues. V shed 0 bases, J shed 6 bases, and the junction held 4 bases outside the gene matches. From germline, CDR1 is SGHRS and CDR2 YFSETQ.

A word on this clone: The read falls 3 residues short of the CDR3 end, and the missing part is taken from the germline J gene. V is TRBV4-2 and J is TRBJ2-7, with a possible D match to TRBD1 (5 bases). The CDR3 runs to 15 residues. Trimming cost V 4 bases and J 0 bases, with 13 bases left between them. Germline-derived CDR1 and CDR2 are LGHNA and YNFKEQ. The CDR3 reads CASSPFSRASYEQYF. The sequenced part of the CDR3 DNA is TGTGCCAGCAGCCCATTTAGCAGGGCCTCCTACGAG.

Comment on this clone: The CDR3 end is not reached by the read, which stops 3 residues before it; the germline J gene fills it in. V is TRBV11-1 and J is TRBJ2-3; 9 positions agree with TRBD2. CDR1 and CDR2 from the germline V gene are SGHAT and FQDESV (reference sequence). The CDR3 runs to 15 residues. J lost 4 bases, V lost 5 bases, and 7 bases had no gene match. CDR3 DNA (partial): TGTGCCAGCAGCCCTCTAGCGGGAACGGCAGATACG. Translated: CASSPLAGTADT. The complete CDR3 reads CASSPLAGTADTQYF.

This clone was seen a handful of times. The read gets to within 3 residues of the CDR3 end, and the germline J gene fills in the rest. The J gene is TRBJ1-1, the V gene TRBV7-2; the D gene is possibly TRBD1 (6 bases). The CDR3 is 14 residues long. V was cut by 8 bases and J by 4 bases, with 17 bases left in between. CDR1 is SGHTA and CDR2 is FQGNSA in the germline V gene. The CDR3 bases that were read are TGTGCCAGCCTCTTGGGTAGGGGGAGCACTGAA. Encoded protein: CASLLGRGSTE. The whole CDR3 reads CASLLGRGSTEAFF. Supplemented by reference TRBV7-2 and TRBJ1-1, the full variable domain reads GAGVSQSPSNKVTEKGKDVELRCDPISGHTALYWYRQSLGQGLEFLIYFQGNSAPDKSGLPSDRFSAERTGGSVSTLTIQRTQQEDSAVYLCASLLGRGSTEAFFGQGTRLTVV.

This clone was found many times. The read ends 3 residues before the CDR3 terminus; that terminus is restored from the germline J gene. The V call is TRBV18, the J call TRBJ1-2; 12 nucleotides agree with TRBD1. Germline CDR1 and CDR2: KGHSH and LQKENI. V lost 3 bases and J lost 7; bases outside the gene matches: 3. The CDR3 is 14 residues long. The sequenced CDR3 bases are TGTGCCAGCTCACCGGGACAGGGGGCGCCTGGC. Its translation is CASSPGQGAPG. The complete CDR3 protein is CASSPGQGAPGYTF.

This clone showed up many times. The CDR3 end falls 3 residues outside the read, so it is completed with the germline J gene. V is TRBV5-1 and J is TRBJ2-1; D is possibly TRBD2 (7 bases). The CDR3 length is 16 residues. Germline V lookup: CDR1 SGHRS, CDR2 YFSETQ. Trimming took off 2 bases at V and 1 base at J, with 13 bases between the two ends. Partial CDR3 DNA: TGCGCCAGCAGCTTTGGGGGGGCGGCTTCCTACAATGAG. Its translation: CASSFGGAASYNE. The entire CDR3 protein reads CASSFGGAASYNEQFF.

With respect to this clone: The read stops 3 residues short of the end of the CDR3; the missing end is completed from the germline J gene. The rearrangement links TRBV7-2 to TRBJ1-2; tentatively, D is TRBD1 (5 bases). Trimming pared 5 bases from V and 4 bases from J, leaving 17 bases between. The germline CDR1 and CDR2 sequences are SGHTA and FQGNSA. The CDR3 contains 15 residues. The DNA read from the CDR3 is TGTGCCAGCAGCCCCAGCGGGCAGGGTGCCTATGGC. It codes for CASSPSGQGAYG. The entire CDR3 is CASSPSGQGAYGYTF.

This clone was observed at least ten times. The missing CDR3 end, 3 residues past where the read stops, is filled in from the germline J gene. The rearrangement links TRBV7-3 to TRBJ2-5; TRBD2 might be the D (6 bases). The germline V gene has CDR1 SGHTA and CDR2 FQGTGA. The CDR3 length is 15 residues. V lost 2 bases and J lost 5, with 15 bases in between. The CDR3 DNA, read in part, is TGTGCCAGCAGCTTATCCGGGGGAGATTGGGAGACC. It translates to CASSLSGGDWET. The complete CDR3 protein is CASSLSGGDWETQYF.

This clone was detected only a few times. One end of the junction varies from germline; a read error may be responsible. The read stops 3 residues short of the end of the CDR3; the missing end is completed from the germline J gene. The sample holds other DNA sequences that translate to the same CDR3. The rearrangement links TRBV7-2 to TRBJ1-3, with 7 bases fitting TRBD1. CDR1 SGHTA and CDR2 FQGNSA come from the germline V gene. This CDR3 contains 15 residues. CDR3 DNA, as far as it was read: TGTGCCAGCAGCCAAAGAGGGGGCACTGGAAACACG. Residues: CASSQRGGTGNT. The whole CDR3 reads CASSQRGGTGNTIYF.

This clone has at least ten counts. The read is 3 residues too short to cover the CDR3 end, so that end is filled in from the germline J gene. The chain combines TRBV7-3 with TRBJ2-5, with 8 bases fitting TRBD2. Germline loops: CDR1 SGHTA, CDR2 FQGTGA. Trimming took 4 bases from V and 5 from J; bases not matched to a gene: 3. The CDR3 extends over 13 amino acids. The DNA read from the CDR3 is TGTGCCAGCAGCTCGGGGGGGGTGGAGACC. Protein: CASSSGGVET. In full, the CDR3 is CASSSGGVETQYF.

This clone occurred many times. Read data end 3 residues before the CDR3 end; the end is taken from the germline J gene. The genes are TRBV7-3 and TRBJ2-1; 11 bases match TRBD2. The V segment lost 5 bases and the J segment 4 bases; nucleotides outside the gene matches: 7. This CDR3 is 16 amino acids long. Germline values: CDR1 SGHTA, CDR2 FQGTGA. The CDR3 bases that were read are TGTGCCAGCAGCACCTATAGCGGGAGGGCATACAATGAG. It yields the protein CASSTYSGRAYNE. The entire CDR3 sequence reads CASSTYSGRAYNEQFF. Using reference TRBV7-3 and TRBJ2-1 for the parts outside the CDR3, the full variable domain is GAGVSQTPSNKVTEKGKYVELRCDPISGHTALYWYRQSLGQGPEFLIYFQGTGAADDSGLPNDRFFAVRPEGSVSTLKIQRTERGDSAVYLCASSTYSGRAYNEQFFGPGTRLTVL.

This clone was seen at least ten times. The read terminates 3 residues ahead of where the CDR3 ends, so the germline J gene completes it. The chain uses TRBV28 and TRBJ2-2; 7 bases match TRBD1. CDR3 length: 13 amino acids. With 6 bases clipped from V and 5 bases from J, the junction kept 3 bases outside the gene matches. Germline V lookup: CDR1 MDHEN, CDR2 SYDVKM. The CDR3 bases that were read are TGTGCCAGCAGGTGGACAGGTACCGGGGAG. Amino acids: CASRWTGTGE. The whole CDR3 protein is CASRWTGTGELFF.

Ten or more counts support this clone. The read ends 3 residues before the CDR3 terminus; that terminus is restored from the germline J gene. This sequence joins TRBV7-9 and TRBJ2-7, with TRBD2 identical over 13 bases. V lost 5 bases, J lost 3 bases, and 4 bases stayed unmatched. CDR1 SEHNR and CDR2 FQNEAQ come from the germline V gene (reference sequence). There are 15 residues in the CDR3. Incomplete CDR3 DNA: TGTGCCAGCAGCACCGGACTAGCGGGGGACTACGAG. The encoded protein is CASSTGLAGDYE. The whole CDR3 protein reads CASSTGLAGDYEQYF.

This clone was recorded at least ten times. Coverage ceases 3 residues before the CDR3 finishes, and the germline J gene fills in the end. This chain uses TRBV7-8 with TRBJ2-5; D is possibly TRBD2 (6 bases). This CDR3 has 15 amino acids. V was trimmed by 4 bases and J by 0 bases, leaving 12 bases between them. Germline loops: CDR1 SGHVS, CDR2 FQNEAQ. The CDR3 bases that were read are TGTGCCAGCAGCTCTCTGGGACTTGACCAAGAGACC. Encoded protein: CASSSLGLDQET. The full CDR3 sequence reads CASSSLGLDQETQYF. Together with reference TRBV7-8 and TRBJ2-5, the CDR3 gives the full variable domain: GAGVSQSPRYKVAKRGQDVALRCDPISGHVSLFWYQQALGQGPEFLTYFQNEAQLDKSGLPSDRFFAERPEGSVSTLKIQRTQQEDSAVYLCASSSLGLDQETQYFGPGTRLLVL.

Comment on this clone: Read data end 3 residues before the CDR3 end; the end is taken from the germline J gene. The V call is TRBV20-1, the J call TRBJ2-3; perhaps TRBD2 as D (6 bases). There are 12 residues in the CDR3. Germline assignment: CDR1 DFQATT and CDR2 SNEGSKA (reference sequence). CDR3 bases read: TGCAGTGTCAGGGACTTTCAAGAGACG. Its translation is CSVRDFQET. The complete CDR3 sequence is CSVRDFQETQYF.

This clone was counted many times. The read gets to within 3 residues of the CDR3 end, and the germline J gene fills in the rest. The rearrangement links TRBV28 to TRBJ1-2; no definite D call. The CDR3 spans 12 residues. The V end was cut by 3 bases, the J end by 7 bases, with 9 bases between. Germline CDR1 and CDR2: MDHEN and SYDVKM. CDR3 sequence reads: CASSFQSRGYTF. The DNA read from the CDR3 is TGTGCCAGCAGTTTTCAAAGCCGTGGC.

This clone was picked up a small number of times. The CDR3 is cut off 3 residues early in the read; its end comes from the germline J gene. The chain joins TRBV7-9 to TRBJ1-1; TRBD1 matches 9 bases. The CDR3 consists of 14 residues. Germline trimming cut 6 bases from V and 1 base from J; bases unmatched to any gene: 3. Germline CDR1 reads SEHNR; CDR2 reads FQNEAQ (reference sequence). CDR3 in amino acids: CASRQDRGNTEAFF. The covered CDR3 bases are TGTGCCAGCAGACAGGACAGGGGGAACACTGAA.